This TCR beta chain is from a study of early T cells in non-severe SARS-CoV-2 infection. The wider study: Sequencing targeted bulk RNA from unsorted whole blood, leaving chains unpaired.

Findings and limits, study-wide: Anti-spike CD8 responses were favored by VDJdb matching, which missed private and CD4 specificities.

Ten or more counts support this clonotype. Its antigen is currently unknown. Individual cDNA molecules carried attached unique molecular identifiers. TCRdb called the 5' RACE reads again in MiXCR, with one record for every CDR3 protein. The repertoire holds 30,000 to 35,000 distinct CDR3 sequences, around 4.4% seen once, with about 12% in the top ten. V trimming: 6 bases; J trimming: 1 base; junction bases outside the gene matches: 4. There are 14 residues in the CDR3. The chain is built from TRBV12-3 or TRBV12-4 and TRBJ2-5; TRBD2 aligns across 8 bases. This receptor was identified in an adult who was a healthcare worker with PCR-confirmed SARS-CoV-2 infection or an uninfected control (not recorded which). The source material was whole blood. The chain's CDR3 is CASRGGGIQETQYF. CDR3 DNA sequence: TGTGCCAGCAGGGGCGGGGGGATCCAAGAGACCCAGTACTTC.